The TCR beta chain described here comes from a study of T cells in localized non-small cell lung cancer. TCRdb keeps only in-frame clones here, not all; method: immunoSEQ multiplex PCR. The repertoire holds around 70,000 clones, with approximately 84% as singletons. Points from the study as a whole: Investigators sequenced only a single tumor region, leaving heterogeneity possible. Adjacent lung exhibited a median of approximately 59 among the 100 most abundant tumor clones. The highest T cell clonality was in uninvolved adjacent lung, above tumor. Greater T cell density in blood accompanied longer overall survival.

Concerning this clone itself: What it binds is unknown.

This CDR3 has 14 amino acids. Per germline, CDR1 SGDLS and CDR2 YYNGEE. V was trimmed by 4 bases and J by 2 bases, leaving 12 bases between them. The rearrangement joins TRBV9 to TRBJ2-5, with a tentative D call TRBD2 (6 bases). The input for sequencing was peripheral blood, taken before any cancer treatment. This sequence originates from a female donor aged 60 or older with stage I lung adenocarcinoma. The CDR3 loop reads CASSLGAGQETQYF. CDR3 DNA sequence: TGTGCCAGCAGCCTAGGCGCGGGACAAGAGACCCAGTACTTC.